These 30 T cell receptor beta chains share one sample of origin, sequenced in a study of PD-L1 blockade in urothelial cancer. Only in-frame clones appear in the TCRdb table, and some are missing; sequencing was by immunoSEQ multiplex PCR. Of 20,000 to 25,000 clones listed, under 90% are singletons. The time point denotes: peripheral blood 6 weeks after treatment start. The sequences come from PBMCs, collected around atezolizumab (anti-PD-L1) treatment. The receptors derive from a man aged 65 to 85 with urothelial cancer.

J is TRBJ2-2 and V is TRBV19, with TRBD1 matching over 10 bases. The CDR3 loop spans 15 amino acids. Germline-derived CDR1 and CDR2 are LNHDA and SQIVND (reference sequence). V lost 8 bases, J lost 4 bases, and 7 bases stayed unmatched. The CDR3 region is CASLPGTGVTGELFF. The CDR3 bases are TGTGCCAGTCTTCCCGGGACAGGGGTCACCGGGGAGCTGTTTTTT.

The genes are TRBV6-7 and TRBJ1-5, with D maybe TRBD1 (5 bases). TRBV6-7 is recorded as an ORF, its role being uncertain. V was clipped by 6 bases and J by 0 bases, with 18 bases between them. The CDR3 extends over 17 amino acids. In nucleotides, the CDR3 is TGTGCCAGCAGCCGGGGGGGGTGGGGATATAGCAATCAGCCCCAGCATTTT. Encoded protein: CASSRGGWGYSNQPQHF.

The rearrangement links TRBV4-3 to TRBJ1-3, with 7 bases aligning to TRBD1. V lost 0 bases to trimming and J lost 4 bases; unmatched junction nucleotides: 3. The CDR3 contains 15 residues. CDR1 and CDR2 (germline): LGHNA, YSLEER. This chain's CDR3 is CASSQDYRGGNTIYF. The CDR3 DNA follows: TGCGCCAGCAGCCAAGATTACAGGGGAGGAAACACCATATATTTT.

This clone showed up just a few times. The J gene is TRBJ1-2, the V gene TRBV11-2, with D possibly being TRBD1 (6 bases). CDR1 and CDR2 from the germline V gene are SGHAT and FQNNGV. This CDR3 spans 13 amino acids. Trimming cost V 5 bases and J 5 bases, with 12 bases left between them. DNA for the CDR3: TGTGCCAGCAGCCCGGACAGCTCTTATGGCTACACCTTC. Translating gives CASSPDSSYGYTF.

The chain combines TRBV4-2 with TRBJ1-5; D possibly corresponds to TRBD1 (6 bases). Germline V gene sequence: CDR1 LGHNA, CDR2 YNFKEQ. This CDR3 has 15 residues. The V end lost 4 bases, the J end lost 6 bases, and 16 bases lay between the germline ends. Written as DNA, the CDR3 is TGTGCCAGCAGCCTGGGCGCGGGGGCAAGTCAGCCCCAGCATTTT. It encodes CASSLGAGASQPQHF.

The chain couples TRBV28 to TRBJ1-5; 8 bases are shared with TRBD1. The CDR3 sequence is 14 residues long. The V gene's germline CDR1 is MDHEN and CDR2 SYDVKM. V lost 5 bases to trimming and J lost 6 bases; unmatched junction nucleotides: 6. CDR3 in DNA: TGTGCCAGCAGTGTAACAGGGGGAATTCAGCCCCAGCATTTT. Protein product: CASSVTGGIQPQHF. Full variable domain (rest looked up from reference TRBV28 and TRBJ1-5): DVKVTQSSRYLVKRTGEKVFLECVQDMDHENMFWYRQDPGLGLRLIYFSYDVKMKEKGDIPEGYSVSREKKERFSLILESASTNQTSMYLCASSVTGGIQPQHFGDGTRLSIL.

J is TRBJ1-2 and V is TRBV7-2; 7 bases line up with TRBD1. The trim removed 5 bases at V and 7 bases at J, leaving 10 bases unmatched. Germline V lookup: CDR1 SGHTA, CDR2 FQGNSA. This CDR3 contains 14 residues. Here the CDR3 reads CASSLETGVGGYTF. DNA of the CDR3: TGTGCCAGCAGCCTTGAAACAGGGGTGGGTGGCTACACCTTC.

The chain links TRBV7-2 to TRBJ1-4; 10 bases match TRBD1. CDR1 is SGHTA, CDR2 FQGNSA, per germline. The trim removed 1 base at V and 8 bases at J, leaving 4 bases unmatched. This CDR3 spans 15 amino acids. The CDR3: CASSLEGQGWEKLFF. CDR3 DNA sequence: TGTGCCAGCAGCTTAGAGGGACAGGGGTGGGAAAAACTGTTTTTT. The full variable domain, with the rest looked up from reference TRBV7-2 and TRBJ1-4, is GAGVSQSPSNKVTEKGKDVELRCDPISGHTALYWYRQSLGQGLEFLIYFQGNSAPDKSGLPSDRFSAERTGGSVSTLTIQRTQQEDSAVYLCASSLEGQGWEKLFFGSGTQLSVL.

There are a few counts of this clone. The chain employs TRBV4-3 and TRBJ2-6; 9 bases fit TRBD1. The germline CDR1 and CDR2 sequences are LGHNA and YSLEER. The CDR3 loop spans 16 amino acids. V was pared by 3 bases and J by 0 bases, with 0 bases of the junction left unmatched. The CDR3 DNA is TGCGCCAGCAGCCAGGACAGGGGCTCTGGGGCCAACGTCCTGACTTTC. This sequence encodes CASSQDRGSGANVLTF.

The rearrangement links TRBV4-1 to TRBJ2-7; perhaps TRBD2 as D (5 bases). V lost 5 bases to trimming and J lost 5 bases, with 22 bases between them. From germline, CDR1 is MGHRA and CDR2 YSYEKL. There are 16 residues in the CDR3. The CDR3 DNA reads TGCGCCAGCAGCACCCTTTGGCGGGTGGGGTACGACGAGCAGTACTTC. It is translated as CASSTLWRVGYDEQYF.

The chain employs TRBV7-9 and TRBJ1-2, with D perhaps TRBD1 (6 bases). This CDR3 region has 14 residues. In germline, CDR1 is SEHNR, CDR2 FQNEAQ (reference sequence). V gave up 5 bases and J gave up 5 bases, with 15 bases separating them. The CDR3 bases are TGTGCCAGCAGCAAGAGTACAGGGTCTTATGGCTACACCTTC. The encoded protein is CASSKSTGSYGYTF.

This chain connects TRBV7-9 to TRBJ1-1; 7 bases align to TRBD1. This CDR3 is built from 18 residues. The germline V gene encodes CDR1 SEHNR and CDR2 FQNEAQ (reference sequence). The V gene end was trimmed by 8 bases and the J gene end by 4 bases; junction bases not matched to a gene: 22. The CDR3 DNA reads as TGTGCCAGCGTGGACCAACCGGGACAGCGAAGTGTGGTCACTGAAGCTTTCTTT. Amino acid sequence: CASVDQPGQRSVVTEAFF.

V and J are TRBV18 and TRBJ2-2; D may be TRBD1 (6 bases). Trimming took 2 bases from V and 5 from J, leaving 12 bases between them. This CDR3 is 15 amino acids long. Germline assignment: CDR1 KGHSH and CDR2 LQKENI. The CDR3 sequence: CASSPNRERTGELFF. As DNA, the CDR3 is TGTGCCAGCTCACCAAACAGGGAAAGAACCGGGGAGCTGTTTTTT.

The chain couples TRBV19 to TRBJ2-4; tentatively, D is TRBD2 (5 bases). The CDR3 spans 16 residues. CDR1 and CDR2 (germline): LNHDA, SQIVND (reference sequence). Deletions cut 1 base from V and 0 bases from J, with 10 bases between. DNA for the CDR3: TGTGCCAGTAGTATAGCAAGCGGTCTAGCCAAAAACATTCAGTACTTC. Translated: CASSIASGLAKNIQYF.

The chain has TRBV7-6 and TRBJ1-1; D not resolved. The CDR3 extends over 14 amino acids. V was trimmed by 1 base and J by 3 bases, leaving 9 bases between them. Per germline, CDR1 SGHVS and CDR2 FNYEAQ. CDR3 DNA sequence: TGTGCCAGCAGCTTAGAATCACTTTACACTGAAGCTTTCTTT. Translating it yields CASSLESLYTEAFF.

This chain uses TRBV5-1 with TRBJ1-1; no clear D. V was cut by 1 base and J by 1 base, with 8 bases left in between. From germline, CDR1 is SGHRS and CDR2 YFSETQ. The CDR3 runs 14 residues. The CDR3 nucleotides are TGCGCCAGCAGCTTGAGGCGGTCGAACACTGAAGCTTTCTTT. Translated, it gives CASSLRRSNTEAFF. Together with reference TRBV5-1 and TRBJ1-1, the CDR3 gives the full variable domain: KAGVTQTPRYLIKTRGQQVTLSCSPISGHRSVSWYQQTPGQGLQFLFEYFSETQRNKGNFPGRFSGRQFSNSRSEMNVSTLELGDSALYLCASSLRRSNTEAFFGQGTRLTVV.

The chain employs TRBV30 and TRBJ2-5; 8 bases align to TRBD1. CDR1 is GTSNPN and CDR2 is SVGIG in the germline V gene (reference sequence). The CDR3 is 15 residues long. Trimming cost V 4 bases and J 2 bases; bases outside gene matches: 9. The CDR3 sequence: CAWTSWDRLQETQYF. The DNA of the CDR3 is TGTGCCTGGACCTCTTGGGACAGGTTACAAGAGACCCAGTACTTC.

This chain uses TRBV5-1 with TRBJ2-3, with 7 bases matching TRBD2. This CDR3 has 19 residues. Germline V gene sequence: CDR1 SGHRS, CDR2 YFSETQ. The ends lost 4 bases at V and 0 bases at J; junction bases unmatched: 17. In nucleotides, the CDR3 is TGCGCCAGCAGCCGCAACCCCGGGACTAAACATCTAAGCACAGATACGCAGTATTTT. Translation gives CASSRNPGTKHLSTDTQYF.

J is TRBJ2-7 and V is TRBV15; 10 bases agree with TRBD1. CDR3 size: 14 residues. After removal of 5 bases from V and 3 bases from J, the junction contained 4 bases not matched to a gene. CDR1 and CDR2 (germline): LNHNV, YYDKDF (reference sequence). CDR3 residues: CATSLDRGNYEQYF. The CDR3 DNA follows: TGTGCCACCAGCCTGGACAGGGGGAACTACGAGCAGTACTTC.

The genes are TRBV29-1 and TRBJ2-2; TRBD2 matches at 12 bases. This CDR3 has 17 amino acids. CDR1 SQVTM and CDR2 ANQGSEA come from the germline V gene. The junction had 14 bases not matched to a gene; V was cut back by 6 bases and J by 6 bases. CDR3 nucleotide sequence: TGCAGCGTCCATCGATCTCTAGCGGGAGGGCCTCCCGGGGAGCTGTTTTTT. It codes for CSVHRSLAGGPPGELFF.

The V and J genes are TRBV28 and TRBJ1-1; 8 nucleotides line up with TRBD1. Unmatched junction bases numbered 8, after V lost 10 bases and J lost 4 bases. Germline assignment: CDR1 MDHEN and CDR2 SYDVKM. The CDR3 length is 13 residues. CDR3 amino acids: CATLTGGTTEAFF. CDR3 nucleotides: TGTGCCACATTAACAGGGGGGACCACTGAAGCTTTCTTT.

The V and J genes are TRBV11-3 and TRBJ2-7, with TRBD1 as a possible D gene (6 bases). Germline CDR1 and CDR2: SGHNT and YENEEA. There are 14 residues in the CDR3. The germline V and J ends were trimmed by 2 bases and 5 bases, with 13 bases remaining between them. CDR3 protein: CASSLQGYSNEQYF. In DNA, the CDR3 is TGTGCCAGCAGCTTACAGGGGTATTCGAACGAGCAGTACTTC.

This clone was seen a single time. The CDR3 protein is CASTKGGSGNTIYF. CDR3 DNA sequence: TGTGCCAGTACGAAGGGAGGGTCTGGAAACACCATATATTTT. The genes are TRBV19 and TRBJ1-3; D is ambiguous. The CDR3 runs 14 residues. V was cut by 7 bases and J by 1 base, with 11 bases left in between. The germline V gene encodes CDR1 LNHDA and CDR2 SQIVND (reference sequence).

This clone was counted once. CDR3: CASSLGGENLSEQYF. The CDR3 nucleotides read TGTGCCAGCAGCTTGGGGGGGGAAAATTTAAGCGAGCAGTACTTC. The V and J genes are TRBV5-5 and TRBJ2-7, with D maybe TRBD2 (6 bases). Per the germline V gene, CDR1 is SGHKS and CDR2 is YYEKEE (reference sequence). The CDR3 runs to 15 residues. Trimming pared 0 bases from V and 6 bases from J, leaving 16 bases between.

This rearrangement joins TRBV19 to TRBJ2-2; D is ambiguous. V shed 1 base and J shed 8 bases, with 5 bases lying between them. CDR1 is LNHDA and CDR2 is SQIVND in the germline V gene (reference sequence). The CDR3 is made up of 12 amino acids. CDR3: CASSIGVGELFF. The CDR3 bases are TGTGCCAGTAGTATAGGCGTGGGGGAGCTGTTTTTT.

The chain recombines TRBV4-2 with TRBJ2-1; the D is unclear. Germline V gene sequence: CDR1 LGHNA, CDR2 YNFKEQ. V was pared by 6 bases and J by 8 bases, with 14 bases between. This CDR3 contains 13 residues. The CDR3 reads CASRGVAVDEQFF. CDR3 DNA: TGTGCCAGCAGAGGAGTGGCTGTCGATGAGCAGTTCTTC.

A remark on this clone: Germline and junction disagree at one end, which may indicate a read error. The chain joins TRBV7-7 to TRBJ2-1; 8 nucleotides match TRBD2. The CDR3 covers 17 residues. CDR1 is SSHAT, CDR2 FNYEAQ, per germline (reference sequence). Here the CDR3 reads CASSFFPPSGGNNEQFF. In DNA, the CDR3 is TGTGCTAGCAGCTTCTTCCCTCCAAGCGGGGGAAACAATGAGCAGTTCTTC.

The chain joins TRBV5-8 to TRBJ2-5; D may be TRBD2 (5 bases). Trimming stripped 0 bases from V and 7 bases from J, with 10 bases between. CDR3 length equals 13 residues. CDR1 and CDR2 from the germline V gene are SGHTS and YDEGEE. This chain's CDR3 is CASSLAGSGTQYF. The CDR3 DNA follows: TGTGCCAGCAGCTTGGCGGGGTCGGGGACCCAGTACTTC.

The chain couples TRBV7-8 to TRBJ1-2, with 7 bases matching TRBD1. The ends lost 4 bases at V and 7 bases at J; junction bases unmatched: 3. The CDR3 loop spans 12 amino acids. Germline V gene data show CDR1 as SGHVS and CDR2 as FQNEAQ. The DNA of the CDR3 is TGTGCCAGCAGCTCATACAGGGGTGGCTACACCTTC. This gives the protein CASSSYRGGYTF.

CDR3 sequence: CASSPLPSPATDTQYF. The DNA for the CDR3 is TGTGCCAGCAGCCCCCTGCCCTCCCCTGCGACAGATACGCAGTATTTT. The chain couples TRBV5-5 to TRBJ2-3; D ambiguous. Trimming cost V 4 bases and J 3 bases, with 18 bases left between them. Germline V CDR1 and CDR2: SGHKS, YYEKEE (reference sequence). The CDR3 is made up of 16 amino acids.